These T cell receptor beta chains were read from a single sample in a study of blood T cells in healthy people across ages. Via MiXCR, TCRdb re-called the 5' RACE reads, giving one row per CDR3 protein. The top ten clones hold less than 20% of a sample with about 650,000 distinct CDR3 sequences, about a third of them seen once. The sample taken for sequencing was blood. All receptors come from an elderly woman in good health. The CDR3 runs from the conserved cysteine through the conserved F or W. The D gene is left open where the match is weak. The size of a clone is reported for some rows only, either as once, few or many, or as a class for expanded clones.

TGTGCCACCAGCAGAGATGGGGTCCGAGTAGCGGAGCAAGGGACCCAGTACTTC CATSRDGVRVAEQGTQYF . TRBV15 . TRBJ2-5
TGTGCCAGCAGCTTGAACGGTCTCTATGGCTACACCTTC CASSLNGLYGYTF many TRBV5-6 . TRBJ1-2
TGTGCCAGCAGTTACGCGCTTCTACAGGGGGACGAGCAGTACTTC CASSYALLQGDEQYF . TRBV2 TRBD1 TRBJ2-7
TGCGCCAACAGTTGGGGTGTGAGCTCTGGGGCCAACGTCCTGACTTTC CANSWGVSSGANVLTF once TRBV5-1 . TRBJ2-6
TGTGCCAGCAGTTCCACGGACAGGGGGCGTTCACCCCTCCACTTT CASSSTDRGRSPLHF few TRBV7-9 TRBD1 TRBJ1-6
TGTGCCAGCAGGGCCGGGGTAGGGTACGGGCAGTACTTC CASRAGVGYGQYF . TRBV2 . TRBJ2-7
TGTGCCAGCAAGATTGAGGCGGGGGCCAACGTCCTGACTTTC CASKIEAGANVLTF few TRBV6-6 . TRBJ2-6
TGCGCCAGCAGCCGGACTTTGGAAGACTACAATGAGCAGTTCTTC CASSRTLEDYNEQFF many TRBV4-1 . TRBJ2-1
TGCGCCAGCAGCCCCCCGGTCGGCACCGGGCAAAACATTCAGTACTTC CASSPPVGTGQNIQYF once TRBV4-1 . TRBJ2-4
TGCAGTACTAGAGATGACAAGTATGGCTACACCTTC CSTRDDKYGYTF . TRBV20-1 . TRBJ1-2
TGCAGTGGGGCTAGCGGGGTGTCCTACGAGCAGTACTTC CSGASGVSYEQYF . TRBV20-1 TRBD2 TRBJ2-7
TGTGCCAGCAGTTTAACAGGGTGGGACTACGAGCAGTACTTC CASSLTGWDYEQYF many TRBV27 . TRBJ2-7
TGTGCCATCAGCCAGTCGGAGGGTCCCTCCTACGAGCAGTACTTC CAISQSEGPSYEQYF many TRBV10-3 . TRBJ2-7
TGCGCCAGCAGCCGTCGACAGGGCATGAACACTGAAGCTTTCTTT CASSRRQGMNTEAFF . TRBV4-1 TRBD1 TRBJ1-1
TGTGCCAGCACGTTAAGGGGAAACTATGGCTACACCTTC CASTLRGNYGYTF many TRBV6-5 . TRBJ1-2
TGTGCCAGCAGGCCCCCCGTGACAGGCTCCGGCGAGCAGTACTTC CASRPPVTGSGEQYF . TRBV7-2 . TRBJ2-7
TGCAGTGCTAGAGTCGTATCGAGCCTGAACACTGAAGCTTTCTTT CSARVVSSLNTEAFF few TRBV20-1 . TRBJ1-1
TGTGCCAGCAGTTTAAGAGCGGGTGGGGGGGTTAACTATGGCTACACCTTC CASSLRAGGGVNYGYTF . TRBV28 . TRBJ1-2
TGTGCCAGCAGCTTGGGGACTAGCGGGGGGGCATCAGAGACCCAGTACTTC CASSLGTSGGASETQYF many TRBV5-4 TRBD2 TRBJ2-5
TGTGCCAGCCAAGTGGGACTAGCGGGAGGCGAGCAGTTCTTC CASQVGLAGGEQFF . TRBV9 TRBD2 TRBJ2-1
TGTGCCAGCATCGGACATCAGGACGGCTCCTACGAGCAGTACTTC CASIGHQDGSYEQYF many TRBV6-6 . TRBJ2-7
. CASSSATGYICSTYEQYF many TRBV21-1 . TRBJ2-7
TGTGCCATCAGTTCTACAGGGAGGGATTCACCCCTCCACTTT CAISSTGRDSPLHF many TRBV10-3 . TRBJ1-6
TGTGCCTGGAGCTCGCAGGGGTGGGCTGGGGCCAACGTCCTGACTTTC CAWSSQGWAGANVLTF . TRBV30 . TRBJ2-6
TGCGCCAGCAGCCTCGGACAGGGCGGACCCCTCCACTTT CASSLGQGGPLHF few TRBV5-1 TRBD1 TRBJ1-6
TGTGCCAGCAACGGGGGGGTTACCTACGAGCAGTACTTC CASNGGVTYEQYF many TRBV28 TRBD2 TRBJ2-7
TGCGCCAGCAGCCAAGACGGGCTCCGAACTGAAGCTTTCTTT CASSQDGLRTEAFF few TRBV4-1 . TRBJ1-1
TGCAGTGCTAGTAACAGATATGGCAATCAGCCCCAGCATTTT CSASNRYGNQPQHF . TRBV20-1 . TRBJ1-5
TGTGCCAGCTCACCACCGCCGACTTACAATGAGCAGTTCTTC CASSPPPTYNEQFF many TRBV18 . TRBJ2-1
TGCGCCAGCAGCTTGGACAGAGAGAACACTGAAGCTTTCTTT CASSLDRENTEAFF . TRBV5-1 . TRBJ1-1
TGTGCCAGCAGCTTAGATCGTGGCAGGAGGAATTCACCCCTCCACTTT CASSLDRGRRNSPLHF . TRBV7-2 . TRBJ1-6
TGCGCCAGCAGCCAGACGACAGGGGTGAGTAATGGCTACACCTTC CASSQTTGVSNGYTF few TRBV4-3 TRBD1 TRBJ1-2
TGTGCCAGCAGCGCACGGGGAGGGGGCAAGGATGGCTACACCTTC CASSARGGGKDGYTF few TRBV9 TRBD1 TRBJ1-2
TGTGCCAGTAGAGACCAGATCTATGGCTACACCTTC CASRDQIYGYTF . TRBV5-6 . TRBJ1-2
TGTGCCAGCAGTTCTGGAGTGGCCCAGTACTTC CASSSGVAQYF many TRBV6-2/TRBV6-3 . TRBJ2-5
TGTGCCATCAGCCTTCGGACAGGGTGGAAGAACGAGCAGTACTTC CAISLRTGWKNEQYF many TRBV10-3 TRBD1 TRBJ2-7
TGCGCCAGCAGCCCGTCCAGGGGGGACTATGGCTACACCTTC CASSPSRGDYGYTF . TRBV5-1 TRBD1 TRBJ1-2
TGCGCCAGCAGCCAAGACTGGGCAGAACCCTACGAGCAGTACTTC CASSQDWAEPYEQYF . TRBV4-1 . TRBJ2-7
TGCGCCAGCAGCCTGGGACAGGGGTGGGAAAAACGGTTTTTT CASSLGQGWEKRFF . TRBV5-1 TRBD1 TRBJ1-4
TGTGCCAGCAGCGATGCGGACAGGGGATTGGACACGCAGTATTTT CASSDADRGLDTQYF few TRBV11-2 TRBD1 TRBJ2-3
TGTGCCAGCAGCCTCCGACAGTATGTACAAGAGACCCAGTACTTC CASSLRQYVQETQYF many TRBV9 . TRBJ2-5
TGCAGCGTACCACTACAGGGGGAAGGGGGCTACACCTTC CSVPLQGEGGYTF many TRBV29-1 TRBD1 TRBJ1-2
TGTGCCAGCAGCGTAGCCAATGGACAAAAACAGTACTTC CASSVANGQKQYF . TRBV9 . TRBJ2-5
TGCGCCAGCAGTGGGAAGGGACAGCGCAATCAGCCCCAGCATTTT CASSGKGQRNQPQHF . TRBV10-1 TRBD1 TRBJ1-5
TGTGCCAGCAGCTTGAGATGGGGGACATCCACAGATACGCAGTATTTT CASSLRWGTSTDTQYF many TRBV5-6 . TRBJ2-3